What follows are 9 T cell receptor beta chains derived from one specimen sequenced in a study of shared clonotypes between healthy human individuals. The table came from immunoSEQ multiplex PCR; TCRdb's copy has only in-frame clones and leaves some out. The sample records some 2,500,000 clones, 85% to 95% being singletons. The sequenced sample consisted of naive CD4+ T cells from PBMCs. Subset: CD45RA+ positively selected. The receptors originated from a man aged 18 to 29 in good health. Some clones in this sample may be carry-over from other donors' samples.

The chain couples TRBV28 to TRBJ2-7; either TRBD1 or TRBD2 may supply D (5 bases each). CDR1 is MDHEN and CDR2 is SYDVKM in the germline V gene. The germline V and J ends were trimmed by 2 bases and 5 bases, with 13 bases remaining between them. This CDR3 region has 14 residues. The CDR3 bases are TGTGCCAGCAGTTTAGTGGGACCAGGGAACGAGCAGTACTTC. It yields the protein CASSLVGPGNEQYF. Complete variable domain (other parts from reference TRBV28 and TRBJ2-7): DVKVTQSSRYLVKRTGEKVFLECVQDMDHENMFWYRQDPGLGLRLIYFSYDVKMKEKGDIPEGYSVSREKKERFSLILESASTNQTSMYLCASSLVGPGNEQYFGPGTRLTVT.

J is TRBJ2-1 and V is TRBV4-2; D is undetermined. CDR1 LGHNA and CDR2 YNFKEQ come from the germline V gene. Trimming removed 2 bases at V and 0 bases at J, with 14 bases between. This CDR3 spans 17 amino acids. The CDR3 DNA reads as TGTGCCAGCAGCCAAAAAATTGCAGCGAACTCCTACAATGAGCAGTTCTTC. Translating gives CASSQKIAANSYNEQFF.

The chain uses TRBV4-1 and TRBJ1-5; D possibly corresponds to TRBD1 (5 bases). V was pared by 1 base and J by 1 base, with 17 bases between. The CDR3 runs 18 residues. Looked up from germline, CDR1 is MGHRA and CDR2 is YSYEKL. The CDR3 coding sequence is TGCGCCAGCAGCCAAGGGAGCGGTAAGGGGTCCAGCAATCAGCCCCAGCATTTT. It is translated as CASSQGSGKGSSNQPQHF.

V is TRBV5-5 and J is TRBJ1-1; no firm D call. Per germline, CDR1 SGHKS and CDR2 YYEKEE (reference sequence). The length of the CDR3 is 14 residues. V lost 4 bases, J lost 0 bases, and 10 bases lay in between. The CDR3 DNA is TGTGCCAGCAGCCCTCGGGCCGTGAACACTGAAGCTTTCTTT. Amino acid sequence: CASSPRAVNTEAFF. Full variable domain (missing parts from reference TRBV5-5 and TRBJ1-1): DAGVTQSPTHLIKTRGQQVTLRCSPISGHKSVSWYQQVLGQGPQFIFQYYEKEERGRGNFPDRFSARQFPNYSSELNVNALLLGDSALYLCASSPRAVNTEAFFGQGTRLTVV.

This chain connects TRBV18 to TRBJ2-7; D is tentatively TRBD1 or TRBD2 (6 bases each). The CDR3 length is 16 residues. The ends were cut back, 2 bases at V and 4 bases at J, with 18 bases in the middle. Germline V CDR1 and CDR2: KGHSH, LQKENI. CDR3 protein: CASSPSQDGGHYEQYF. The CDR3 bases are TGTGCCAGCTCACCATCCCAAGACGGGGGCCATTACGAGCAGTACTTC.

The chain employs TRBV15 and TRBJ1-4, with D possibly being TRBD1 (5 bases). The V gene lost 1 base and the J gene lost 0 bases, with 9 bases spanning the gap. The CDR3 runs 16 residues. CDR1 is LNHNV, CDR2 YYDKDF, per germline (reference sequence). The chain's CDR3 is CATSRGAGATNEKLFF. DNA of the CDR3: TGTGCCACCAGCAGAGGGGCGGGGGCAACTAATGAAAAACTGTTTTTT. The full variable domain, rest sourced from reference TRBV15 and TRBJ1-4, is DAMVIQNPRYQVTQFGKPVTLSCSQTLNHNVMYWYQQKSSQAPKLLFHYYDKDFNNEADTPDNFQSRRPNTSFCFLDIRSPGLGDTAMYLCATSRGAGATNEKLFFGSGTQLSVL.

This chain joins TRBV2 and TRBJ2-3; D is uncertain. The length of the CDR3 is 15 residues. The V end lost 2 bases, the J end lost 3 bases, and 12 bases lay between the germline ends. Germline V gene sequence: CDR1 SNHLY, CDR2 FYNNEI. In nucleotides, the CDR3 is TGTGCCAGCAGTGAAACTTTTCGAACAACAGATACGCAGTATTTT. It encodes CASSETFRTTDTQYF.

This rearrangement joins TRBV2 to TRBJ2-1; weak D call: TRBD2 (6 bases). Per the germline V gene, CDR1 is SNHLY and CDR2 is FYNNEI. V was clipped by 8 bases and J by 8 bases, with 13 bases between them. This CDR3 has 12 residues. In nucleotides, the CDR3 is TGTGCCAGCGGGTGGGGGGAGTATGAGCAGTTCTTC. Its translation: CASGWGEYEQFF.

CDR3 nucleotide sequence: TGTGCCATCAGTGAAGGCGGGAACACCGGGGAGCTGTTTTTT. It specifies CAISEGGNTGELFF. The chain links TRBV10-3 to TRBJ2-2; D ambiguous. The CDR3 contains 14 residues. Per germline, CDR1 ENHRY and CDR2 SYGVKD. The V end was cut by 3 bases, the J end by 1 base, with 6 bases between.